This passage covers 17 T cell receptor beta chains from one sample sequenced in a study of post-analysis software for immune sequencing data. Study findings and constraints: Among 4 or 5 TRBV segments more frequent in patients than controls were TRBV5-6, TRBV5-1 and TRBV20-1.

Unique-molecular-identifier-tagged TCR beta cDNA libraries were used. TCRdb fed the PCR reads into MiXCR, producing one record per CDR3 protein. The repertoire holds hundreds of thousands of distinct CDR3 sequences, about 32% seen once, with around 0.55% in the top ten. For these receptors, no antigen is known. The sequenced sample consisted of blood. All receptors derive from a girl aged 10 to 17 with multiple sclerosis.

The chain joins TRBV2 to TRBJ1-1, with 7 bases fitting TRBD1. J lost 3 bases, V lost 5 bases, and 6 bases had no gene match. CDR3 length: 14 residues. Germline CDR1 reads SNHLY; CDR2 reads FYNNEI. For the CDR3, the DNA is TGTGCCAGCAGTAAGTCCACAGGGGACACTGAAGCTTTCTTT. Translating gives CASSKSTGDTEAFF.

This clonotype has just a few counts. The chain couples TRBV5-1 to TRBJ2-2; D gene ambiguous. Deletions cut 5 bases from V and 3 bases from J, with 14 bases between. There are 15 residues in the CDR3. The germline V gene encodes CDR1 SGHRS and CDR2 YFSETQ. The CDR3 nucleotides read TGCGCCAGCAGTCTCCGCAGTTGGGACACCGGGGAGCTGTTTTTT. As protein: CASSLRSWDTGELFF.

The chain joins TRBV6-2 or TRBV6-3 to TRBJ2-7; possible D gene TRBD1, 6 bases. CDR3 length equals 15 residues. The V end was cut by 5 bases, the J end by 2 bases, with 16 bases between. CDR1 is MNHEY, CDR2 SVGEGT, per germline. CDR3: CASSPYRDLPYEQYF. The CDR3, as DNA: TGTGCCAGCAGTCCCTACAGGGATTTACCCTACGAGCAGTACTTC.

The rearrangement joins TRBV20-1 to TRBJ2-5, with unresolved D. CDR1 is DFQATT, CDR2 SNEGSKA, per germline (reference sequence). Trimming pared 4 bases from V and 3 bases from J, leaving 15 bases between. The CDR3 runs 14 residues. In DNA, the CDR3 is TGCAGTGCTACAATCTTAGCACGGGAAGAGACCCAGTACTTC. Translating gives CSATILAREETQYF.

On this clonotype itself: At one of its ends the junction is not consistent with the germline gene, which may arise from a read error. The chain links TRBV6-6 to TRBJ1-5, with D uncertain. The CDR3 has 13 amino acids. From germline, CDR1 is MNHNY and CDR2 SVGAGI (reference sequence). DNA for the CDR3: TGTGCCAGCGGTTACAAGAACAATCAGCCCCAGCATTTT. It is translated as CASGYKNNQPQHF.

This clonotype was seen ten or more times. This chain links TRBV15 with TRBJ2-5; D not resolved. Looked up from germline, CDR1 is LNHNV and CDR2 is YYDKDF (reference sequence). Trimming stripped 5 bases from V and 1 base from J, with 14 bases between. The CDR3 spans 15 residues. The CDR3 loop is CATSGNGPFQETQYF. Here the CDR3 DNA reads TGTGCCACCAGCGGCAACGGGCCATTCCAAGAGACCCAGTACTTC.

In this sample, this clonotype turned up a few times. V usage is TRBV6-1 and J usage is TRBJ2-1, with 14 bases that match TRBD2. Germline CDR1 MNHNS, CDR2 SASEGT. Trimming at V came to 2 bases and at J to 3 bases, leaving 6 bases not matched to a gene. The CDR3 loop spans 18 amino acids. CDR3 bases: TGTGCCAGCAGTGAACCTGGGACTAGCGGGAGATTCTACAATGAGCAGTTCTTC. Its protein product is CASSEPGTSGRFYNEQFF.

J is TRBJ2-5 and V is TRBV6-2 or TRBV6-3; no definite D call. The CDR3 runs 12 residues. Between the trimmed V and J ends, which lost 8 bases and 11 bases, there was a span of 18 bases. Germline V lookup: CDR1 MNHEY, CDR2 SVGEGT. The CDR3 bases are TGTGCCAGCTGGATCGGATACAATGAGCAGTACTTC. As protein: CASWIGYNEQYF.

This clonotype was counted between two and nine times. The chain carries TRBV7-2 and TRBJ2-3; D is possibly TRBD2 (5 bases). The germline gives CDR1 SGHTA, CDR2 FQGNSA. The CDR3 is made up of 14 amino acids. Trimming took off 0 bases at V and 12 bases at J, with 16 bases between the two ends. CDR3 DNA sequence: TGTGCCAGCAGCTTAGCCCAACGAGGGCCCACACAGTATTTT. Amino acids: CASSLAQRGPTQYF.

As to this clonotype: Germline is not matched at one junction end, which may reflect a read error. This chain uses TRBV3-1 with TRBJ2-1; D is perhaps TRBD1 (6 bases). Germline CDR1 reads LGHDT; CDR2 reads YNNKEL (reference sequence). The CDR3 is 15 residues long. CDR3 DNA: TGTGCCTGCAGCCGCGACAGGAGCTCCTACAATGAGCAGTTCTTC. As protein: CACSRDRSSYNEQFF.

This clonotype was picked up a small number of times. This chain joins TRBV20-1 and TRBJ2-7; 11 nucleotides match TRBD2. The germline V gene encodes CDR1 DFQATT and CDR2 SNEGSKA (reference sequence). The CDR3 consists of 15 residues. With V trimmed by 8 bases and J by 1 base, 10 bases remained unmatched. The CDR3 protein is CSSELAGVGSYEQYF. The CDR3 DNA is TGCAGTTCAGAACTAGCGGGAGTCGGGTCCTACGAGCAGTACTTC.

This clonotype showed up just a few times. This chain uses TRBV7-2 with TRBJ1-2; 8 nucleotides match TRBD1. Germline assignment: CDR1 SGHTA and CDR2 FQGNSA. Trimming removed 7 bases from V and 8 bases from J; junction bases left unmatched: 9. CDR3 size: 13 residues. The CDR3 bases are TGTGCCAGCATGGTGACAGGGGCTTGGGGCTACACCTTC. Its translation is CASMVTGAWGYTF.

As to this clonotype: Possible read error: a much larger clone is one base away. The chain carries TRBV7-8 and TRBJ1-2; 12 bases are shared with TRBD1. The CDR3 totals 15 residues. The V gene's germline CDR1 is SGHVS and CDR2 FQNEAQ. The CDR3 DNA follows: TGTGCCAGCAGCTTAGGGGGACAGGGGGCCTATGGCCACACCTTC. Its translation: CASSLGGQGAYGHTF.

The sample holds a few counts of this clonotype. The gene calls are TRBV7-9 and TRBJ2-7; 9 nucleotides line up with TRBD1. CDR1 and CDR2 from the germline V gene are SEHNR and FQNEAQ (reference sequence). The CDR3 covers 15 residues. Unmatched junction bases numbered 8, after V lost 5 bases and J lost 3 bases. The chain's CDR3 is CASSPKPGQGYEQYF. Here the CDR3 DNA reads TGTGCCAGCAGCCCCAAACCGGGACAGGGCTACGAGCAGTACTTC.

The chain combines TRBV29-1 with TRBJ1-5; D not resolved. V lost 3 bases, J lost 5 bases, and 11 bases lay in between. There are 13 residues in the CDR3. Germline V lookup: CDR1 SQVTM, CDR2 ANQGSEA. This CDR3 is CSVEGGIDQPQHF. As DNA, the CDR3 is TGCAGCGTTGAGGGCGGGATAGATCAGCCCCAGCATTTT.

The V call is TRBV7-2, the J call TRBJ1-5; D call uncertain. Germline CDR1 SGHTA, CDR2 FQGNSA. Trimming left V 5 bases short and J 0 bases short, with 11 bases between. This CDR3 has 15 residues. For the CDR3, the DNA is TGTGCCAGCAGCCCTGCAGATTATAGCAATCAGCCCCAGCATTTT. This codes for CASSPADYSNQPQHF.

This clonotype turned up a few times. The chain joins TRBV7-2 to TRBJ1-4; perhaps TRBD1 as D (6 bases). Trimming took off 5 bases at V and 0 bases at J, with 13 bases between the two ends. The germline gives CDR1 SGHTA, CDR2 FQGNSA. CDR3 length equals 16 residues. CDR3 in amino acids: CASSTGQLATNEKLFF. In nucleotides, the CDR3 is TGTGCCAGCAGCACCGGACAGCTTGCAACTAATGAAAAACTGTTTTTT.